Following are 9 T cell receptor beta chains from one sample sequenced in a study of radiotherapy plus CTLA-4 blockade in lung cancer. The protocol was immunoSEQ multiplex PCR, while the TCRdb copy is restricted to in-frame clones and leaves out a portion. The sample records about 83,000 clones, 60% to 85% being singletons. The input for sequencing was peripheral blood, taken from a patient treated with radiotherapy plus ipilimumab. These receptors all stem from a human donor with non-small cell lung cancer who had a partial response to radiotherapy plus ipilimumab. Some clones in this sample may be carry-over from other donors' samples.

The chain is built from TRBV27 and TRBJ1-5; D is undetermined. Trimming took 6 bases from V and 4 from J, leaving 10 bases between them. The germline CDR1 and CDR2 sequences are MNHEY and SMNVEV (reference sequence). The CDR3 consists of 13 residues. CDR3 nucleotides: TGTGCCAGCAGGGACGGAGGAAATCAGCCCCAGCATTTT. Translated, it gives CASRDGGNQPQHF.

DNA of the CDR3: TGTGCCAGACGCCCGGAGGGGAGGGACGAGCAGTACTTC. It codes for CARRPEGRDEQYF. V and J are TRBV2 and TRBJ2-7; 7 positions match TRBD2. CDR1 and CDR2 (germline): SNHLY, FYNNEI. The CDR3 is 13 residues long. Losses at the gene ends were 9 bases for V and 5 bases for J; bases not matched to a gene: 10.

V and J are TRBV9 and TRBJ2-2; TRBD2 might be the D (5 bases). Deletions cut 0 bases from V and 7 bases from J, with 13 bases between. The germline CDR1 and CDR2 sequences are SGDLS and YYNGEE. CDR3 size: 15 residues. The CDR3 protein is CASSVGVGVGGELFF. In nucleotides, the CDR3 is TGTGCCAGCAGCGTAGGTGTGGGAGTAGGCGGGGAGCTGTTTTTT. The variable domain in full, completed from reference TRBV9 and TRBJ2-2, reads DSGVTQTPKHLITATGQRVTLRCSPRSGDLSVYWYQQSLDQGLQFLIQYYNGEERAKGNILERFSAQQFPDLHSELNLSSLELGDSALYFCASSVGVGVGGELFFGEGSRLTVL.

V is TRBV19 and J is TRBJ2-1; 7 bases match TRBD2. Losses at the gene ends were 6 bases for V and 5 bases for J; bases not matched to a gene: 10. Germline V gene lookup returns CDR1 LNHDA and CDR2 SQIVND (reference sequence). CDR3 size: 15 residues. In DNA, the CDR3 is TGTGCCAGTAGGCGGCGACTAGCTGATCACAATGAGCAGTTCTTC. Its protein product is CASRRRLADHNEQFF.

The chain links TRBV29-1 to TRBJ2-2; 12 nucleotides agree with TRBD1. Germline V gives CDR1 SQVTM, CDR2 ANQGSEA. The CDR3 consists of 15 residues. V was clipped by 7 bases and J by 4 bases; unmatched bases: 7. DNA for the CDR3: TGCAGCGACGGGGACAGGGGGCAAATCACCGGGGAGCTGTTTTTT. Protein: CSDGDRGQITGELFF.

The chain recombines TRBV18 with TRBJ2-5; D is possibly TRBD2 (5 bases). Trimming cost V 2 bases and J 2 bases, with 9 bases left between them. The CDR3 loop spans 14 amino acids. CDR1 and CDR2 (germline): KGHSH, LQKENI. CDR3 nucleotides: TGTGCCAGCTCACCAAGGACTCCACAAGAGACCCAGTACTTC. Amino acids: CASSPRTPQETQYF. The whole variable domain, remainder taken from reference TRBV18 and TRBJ2-5, is NAGVMQNPRHLVRRRGQEARLRCSPMKGHSHVYWYRQLPEEGLKFMVYLQKENIIDESGMPKERFSAEFPKEGPSILRIQQVVRGDSAAYFCASSPRTPQETQYFGPGTRLLVL.

This chain uses TRBV6-5 with TRBJ1-2; the D is unclear. Germline V gene data show CDR1 as MNHEY and CDR2 as SVGAGI. This CDR3 has 13 residues. Trimming shortened V by 3 bases and J by 3 bases, and 8 bases separated the two germline ends. The CDR3 loop is CASSYPRDYGYTF. DNA for the CDR3: TGTGCCAGCAGTTATCCGAGGGACTATGGCTACACCTTC.

The genes are TRBV6-1 and TRBJ1-1; TRBD1 aligns across 9 bases. The J segment lost 3 bases and the V segment lost 3 bases, leaving 5 bases of the junction unmatched. CDR3 length equals 15 residues. Looked up from germline, CDR1 is MNHNS and CDR2 is SASEGT. The DNA of the CDR3 is TGTGCCAGCAGTGACTACAGGGGGCTAGACACTGAAGCTTTCTTT. This codes for CASSDYRGLDTEAFF.

The chain recombines TRBV5-1 with TRBJ1-2; D not certain. The CDR3 has 15 residues. V was cut by 0 bases and J by 5 bases, with 14 bases left in between. The germline V gene encodes CDR1 SGHRS and CDR2 YFSETQ. The CDR3 sequence is CASSLVGGSLYGYTF. DNA for the CDR3: TGCGCCAGCAGCTTGGTGGGAGGAAGCCTATATGGCTACACCTTC.